The 23 T cell receptor beta chains below come from one sample, sequenced in a study of T cells in Graves' hyperthyroidism and ophthalmopathy. Amplification targeted TCR beta CDR3 regions from RNA transcripts. First-round RT-PCR targeting the TCR CDR3 was performed with the HTBI primer set. TCRdb re-called the multiplex PCR reads with MiXCR, one entry per CDR3 protein. This sample yields more than 500,000 distinct CDR3 sequences, of which roughly 15% are seen a single time; roughly 29% belongs to the top ten. Sequenced material: blood. The receptors come from a woman aged 30 to 39 with Graves' ophthalmopathy.

This clonotype has more than one count but fewer than ten. The chain uses TRBV2 and TRBJ2-7; D might be TRBD2 (7 bases). This CDR3 spans 14 amino acids. V was cut by 7 bases and J by 5 bases, with 18 bases left in between. Germline V CDR1 and CDR2: SNHLY, FYNNEI. The CDR3 is CASKEGGGMNEQYF. The CDR3 nucleotides read TGTGCCAGCAAGGAGGGGGGGGGAATGAACGAGCAGTACTTC.

This clonotype appeared a few times. The chain couples TRBV7-9 to TRBJ2-3, with D uncertain. Per germline, CDR1 SEHNR and CDR2 FQNEAQ (reference sequence). The V end was cut by 3 bases, the J end by 6 bases, with 10 bases between. The CDR3 contains 13 residues. This chain's CDR3 is CASSFLQADTQYF. The CDR3 DNA reads as TGTGCCAGCAGCTTCCTCCAAGCGGATACGCAGTATTTT.

This clonotype came up a few times. CDR3 coding DNA: TGTGCCAGCAGCTTGAAGGGGGCTGGAGCTTTCTTT. Translation: CASSLKGAGAFF. This chain joins TRBV5-4 and TRBJ1-1; 7 nucleotides match TRBD1. V shed 1 base and J 10 bases; nucleotides not matched to a gene: 4. This CDR3 has 12 residues. Germline V gives CDR1 SGHNT, CDR2 YYREEE (reference sequence).

In its sample, this clonotype was seen many times. The rearrangement uses TRBV29-1 and TRBJ2-7; 7 nucleotides match TRBD1. The V segment lost 2 bases and the J segment 7 bases; nucleotides outside the gene matches: 11. The CDR3 has 14 amino acids. In germline, CDR1 is SQVTM, CDR2 ANQGSEA. CDR3 in amino acids: CSVEMVAGGTEQYF. The CDR3 nucleotides read TGCAGCGTTGAAATGGTGGCAGGGGGTACGGAGCAGTACTTC.

This clonotype was seen many times. The chain joins TRBV7-3 to TRBJ1-1; a weak D match, TRBD1 (5 bases). The CDR3 is made up of 13 amino acids. Trimming shortened V by 7 bases and J by 0 bases, and 9 bases separated the two germline ends. Per the germline V gene, CDR1 is SGHTA and CDR2 is FQGTGA. The chain's CDR3 is CASKGTMNTEAFF. CDR3 coding DNA: TGTGCCAGCAAGGGGACGATGAACACTGAAGCTTTCTTT.

This clonotype was picked up many times. V and J are TRBV3-1 and TRBJ1-1, with unresolved D. This CDR3 has 16 amino acids. The V gene's germline CDR1 is LGHDT and CDR2 YNNKEL (reference sequence). V was cut by 0 bases and J by 3 bases, with 14 bases left in between. In DNA, the CDR3 is TGTGCCAGCAGCCAAGATTTGAAGGTGGTGGACACTGAAGCTTTCTTT. Translating gives CASSQDLKVVDTEAFF.

For this clonotype: With a much larger clone just one base away, this may be a read error. The genes are TRBV3-1 and TRBJ1-4; 8 bases are a match to TRBD1. J was trimmed by 10 bases and V by 0 bases; bases with no gene match: 13. In germline, CDR1 is LGHDT, CDR2 YNNKEL (reference sequence). This CDR3 region has 17 residues. The CDR3 is CASSQETGVSEDGKLFF. The CDR3 DNA follows: TGTGCCAGCAGCCAAGAGACAGGGGTCTCGGAGGATGGAAAACTGTTTTTT.

This clonotype has more than one count but fewer than ten. The rearrangement uses TRBV3-1 and TRBJ2-1; 9 positions match TRBD2. The CDR3 totals 16 residues. The germline CDR1 and CDR2 sequences are LGHDT and YNNKEL (reference sequence). The J segment lost 4 bases and the V segment lost 1 base, leaving 5 bases of the junction unmatched. For the CDR3, the DNA is TGTGCCAGCAGCCAAGGTCTAGCGGGATCATACAATGAGCAGTTCTTC. Residues: CASSQGLAGSYNEQFF.

This clonotype has just a few counts. The chain couples TRBV25-1 to TRBJ2-4; D perhaps matches TRBD2 (5 bases). The CDR3 has 14 amino acids. Germline CDR1 MGHDK, CDR2 SYGVNS. Trimming removed 1 base at V and 4 bases at J, with 8 bases between. The CDR3: CASSEWGEKNIQYF. The DNA of the CDR3 is TGTGCCAGCAGTGAATGGGGAGAAAAAAACATTCAGTACTTC.

This chain links TRBV27 with TRBJ1-1, with 10 positions matching TRBD1. The CDR3 loop spans 17 amino acids. Germline CDR1 reads MNHEY; CDR2 reads SMNVEV (reference sequence). After removal of 5 bases from V and 1 base from J, the junction contained 10 bases not matched to a gene. The CDR3 DNA reads as TGTGCCAGCAGTATCTTACCGGGACAGGGGTCGAACACTGAAGCTTTCTTT. Its translation is CASSILPGQGSNTEAFF.

There are many counts of this clonotype. The chain recombines TRBV2 with TRBJ2-1; 9 nucleotides match TRBD2. Trimming cost V 8 bases and J 8 bases; bases outside gene matches: 13. The CDR3 loop spans 15 amino acids. The germline V gene encodes CDR1 SNHLY and CDR2 FYNNEI. The DNA for the CDR3 is TGTGCCAGCCCGAAGGGTGGTAGCGGGAGCGATGAGCAGTTCTTC. The encoded protein is CASPKGGSGSDEQFF.

The chain is built from TRBV24-1 and TRBJ2-3; 10 nucleotides align to TRBD2. V was pared by 2 bases and J by 2 bases, with 6 bases of the junction left unmatched. Looked up from germline, CDR1 is KGHDR and CDR2 is SFDVKD. The CDR3 has 17 amino acids. Here the CDR3 reads CATSDYGSGRATDTQYF. In DNA form, the CDR3 reads TGTGCCACCAGTGATTACGGAAGCGGGAGGGCCACAGATACGCAGTATTTT.

The chain links TRBV24-1 to TRBJ1-1; 7 nucleotides line up with TRBD1. This CDR3 is built from 13 residues. The germline CDR1 and CDR2 sequences are KGHDR and SFDVKD. V lost 8 bases, J lost 4 bases, and 6 bases stayed unmatched. The CDR3 loop is CATKETGSTEAFF. DNA for the CDR3: TGTGCCACCAAAGAGACAGGGAGCACTGAAGCTTTCTTT.

This clonotype was recorded many times. The chain carries TRBV5-1 and TRBJ2-1, with 13 bases matching TRBD2. CDR3 size: 18 residues. Germline V lookup: CDR1 SGHRS, CDR2 YFSETQ. V was pared by 3 bases and J by 3 bases, with 9 bases of the junction left unmatched. CDR3 coding DNA: TGCGCCAGCAGCTCACGAGGGACTAGCGGGAAGAGCTACAATGAGCAGTTCTTC. Translated, it gives CASSSRGTSGKSYNEQFF.

This chain uses TRBV20-1 with TRBJ1-5; no clear D gene. The CDR3 is 13 residues long. The V gene's germline CDR1 is DFQATT and CDR2 SNEGSKA (reference sequence). Trimming shortened V by 6 bases and J by 4 bases, and 13 bases separated the two germline ends. The CDR3 bases are TGCAGTGCCCAAAGCGTAGGGAATCAGCCCCAGCATTTT. Its translation is CSAQSVGNQPQHF.

At least ten counts were recorded for this clonotype. The rearrangement links TRBV20-1 to TRBJ2-5; 7 bases line up with TRBD2. The V gene end was trimmed by 0 bases and the J gene end by 5 bases; junction bases not matched to a gene: 9. Germline values: CDR1 DFQATT, CDR2 SNEGSKA (reference sequence). This CDR3 is 15 amino acids long. The CDR3 region has the DNA TGCAGTGCTAGAGATCGAGGGAGGGCCTGGGAGACCCAGTACTTC. Translated: CSARDRGRAWETQYF.

As concerns this clonotype: A junction boundary mismatches the germline segment, possibly from a read error. The V call is TRBV6-2 or TRBV6-3, the J call TRBJ2-1; 7 positions agree with TRBD2. This CDR3 spans 15 amino acids. Per germline, CDR1 MNHEY and CDR2 SVGEGT. In DNA form, the CDR3 reads TGTGTCAGCAGCCCAACTAGCGACTCCTACAATGAGCAGTTCTTC. This encodes CVSSPTSDSYNEQFF.

This clonotype has only a few counts. V is TRBV20-1 and J is TRBJ2-7; 8 bases agree with TRBD1. Germline CDR1 and CDR2: DFQATT and SNEGSKA (reference sequence). CDR3 length equals 13 residues. After removal of 0 bases from V and 5 bases from J, the junction contained 3 bases not matched to a gene. In nucleotides, the CDR3 is TGCAGTGCTAGAGATCAGGGGGCGGACGAGCAGTACTTC. It is translated as CSARDQGADEQYF.

In its sample, this clonotype was seen many times. The chain recombines TRBV15 with TRBJ1-4, with D possibly being TRBD1 (6 bases). Per the germline V gene, CDR1 is LNHNV and CDR2 is YYDKDF (reference sequence). The V end was cut by 1 base, the J end by 8 bases, with 29 bases between. The CDR3 sequence is 20 residues long. CDR3 nucleotide sequence: TGTGCCACCAGCAGAGGGACAGTCGAGGAAGTTTGGGGTTTCGGGGAAAAACTGTTTTTT. Translating it yields CATSRGTVEEVWGFGEKLFF.

This clonotype was detected ten times or more. The genes are TRBV20-1 and TRBJ2-1; D is perhaps TRBD2 (6 bases). V was pared by 2 bases and J by 4 bases, with 18 bases between. The CDR3 extends over 16 amino acids. From germline, CDR1 is DFQATT and CDR2 SNEGSKA (reference sequence). CDR3 protein: CSARRTGWEEYNEQFF. The CDR3 region has the DNA TGCAGTGCTAGACGAACGGGGTGGGAGGAATACAATGAGCAGTTCTTC.

For this clonotype: At one end the junction does not follow the germline gene, possibly because of a read error. J is TRBJ2-1 and V is TRBV7-9, with 10 positions matching TRBD2. Germline V gene lookup returns CDR1 SEHNR and CDR2 FQNEAQ (reference sequence). CDR3 size: 14 residues. CDR3 sequence reads: CASGLGLAVNEQFF. The CDR3 DNA follows: TGTGCCAGCGGCTTAGGACTAGCGGTAAATGAGCAGTTCTTC.

This clonotype was seen a handful of times. The chain uses TRBV29-1 and TRBJ2-3; TRBD1 aligns across 8 bases. Germline CDR1 and CDR2: SQVTM and ANQGSEA. The CDR3 runs 13 residues. The V and J ends lost 8 bases and 5 bases, in that order; junction bases with no gene match: 9. The CDR3 DNA follows: TGCAGCTCTCGCAGGGGGCCAGAAGATACGCAGTATTTT. This sequence encodes CSSRRGPEDTQYF.

This clonotype was seen repeatedly, ten times or more. V is TRBV29-1 and J is TRBJ1-1, with a possible D match to TRBD1 (6 bases). V gave up 5 bases and J gave up 4 bases, with 17 bases separating them. CDR1 SQVTM and CDR2 ANQGSEA come from the germline V gene. The CDR3 is 14 amino acids. The CDR3 nucleotides are TGCAGCGTTAGGTCAGGGGCGCGGAGCACTGAAGCTTTCTTT. Protein: CSVRSGARSTEAFF.